The 22 T cell receptor beta chains below all came from one sample that was sequenced in a study of T cell responses to AZD1222 COVID-19 vaccine. Sequencing was performed with immunoSEQ multiplex PCR; in TCRdb, only in-frame clones are kept and a portion is missing. The data contain approximately 98,000 clones, 86% of them singletons. The sequencing here drew on peripheral blood, taken on day 0 of AZD1222 vaccination. These receptors originate from an adult in good health.

The CDR3 DNA follows: TGCGCCAGCAGCCAAGAGGACACCGTACTCTCTGGGGCCAACGTCCTGACTTTC. The encoded protein is CASSQEDTVLSGANVLTF. The chain joins TRBV4-1 to TRBJ2-6, with a tentative D call TRBD1 (5 bases). Germline CDR1 reads MGHRA; CDR2 reads YSYEKL. Trimming left V 0 bases short and J 0 bases short, with 12 bases between. There are 18 residues in the CDR3.

The chain uses TRBV9 and TRBJ2-5; TRBD1 might be the D (7 bases). CDR3 length equals 15 residues. Trimming removed 0 bases at V and 3 bases at J, with 12 bases between. Per germline, CDR1 SGDLS and CDR2 YYNGEE. Here the CDR3 DNA reads TGTGCCAGCAGCGTAGCTAGCAGGGGGGAAGAGACCCAGTACTTC. It encodes CASSVASRGEETQYF.

J is TRBJ2-7 and V is TRBV6-2 or TRBV6-3; D unclear. The germline V gene encodes CDR1 MNHEY and CDR2 SVGEGT. The CDR3 loop spans 15 amino acids. Trimming removed 6 bases at V and 7 bases at J, with 22 bases between. DNA of the CDR3: TGTGCCAGCAGCCACCGGAACAGCCCCTCCTGGGAGCAGTACTTC. Protein: CASSHRNSPSWEQYF.

The V and J genes are TRBV30 and TRBJ1-5; 7 bases are a match to TRBD1. Germline V gives CDR1 GTSNPN, CDR2 SVGIG (reference sequence). This CDR3 spans 16 amino acids. Trimming removed 3 bases from V and 5 bases from J; junction bases left unmatched: 13. CDR3 amino acids: CAWSATHRGWDQPQHF. The CDR3 DNA reads TGTGCCTGGAGCGCAACCCACAGGGGATGGGATCAGCCCCAGCATTTT.

The rearrangement links TRBV3-1 (or the pseudogene TRBV3-2) to TRBJ2-3; D not certain. Trimming took off 5 bases at V and 5 bases at J, with 5 bases between the two ends. This CDR3 is built from 11 residues. CDR1 and CDR2 from the germline V gene are LGHDT and YNNKEL (reference sequence). CDR3 region: CASSVKDTQYF. DNA for the CDR3: TGTGCCAGCAGCGTCAAAGATACGCAGTATTTT.

A single count supports this clone. The chain recombines TRBV4-1 with TRBJ1-4; no reliable D call. This CDR3 comprises 14 residues. Trimming shortened V by 4 bases and J by 5 bases, and 11 bases separated the two germline ends. CDR1 is MGHRA, CDR2 YSYEKL, per germline. The CDR3 here is CASSLRGQNEKLFF. In DNA, the CDR3 is TGCGCCAGCAGCCTGCGGGGTCAGAATGAAAAACTGTTTTTT.

The gene calls are TRBV24-1 and TRBJ1-2; D gene ambiguous. Deletions cut 4 bases from V and 8 bases from J, with 4 bases between. The CDR3 has 10 amino acids. Germline CDR1 KGHDR, CDR2 SFDVKD. The CDR3 nucleotides are TGTGCCACCAGTGAGGGGGGCTACACCTTC. This translates into CATSEGGYTF.

V gene TRBV2 combines with J gene TRBJ1-1; weak D call: TRBD1 (6 bases). V was trimmed by 0 bases and J by 8 bases, leaving 16 bases between them. Germline assignment: CDR1 SNHLY and CDR2 FYNNEI. This CDR3 is 15 amino acids long. In nucleotides, the CDR3 is TGTGCCAGCAGTGAAGCCGGGGGCCCAAAGTGGGAAGCTTTCTTT. Translation gives CASSEAGGPKWEAFF.

This sequence joins TRBV18 and TRBJ2-7; tentatively, D is TRBD1 (5 bases). Germline CDR1 is KGHSH and CDR2 is LQKENI. V was cut by 6 bases and J by 7 bases, with 19 bases left in between. The CDR3 sequence is 14 residues long. The CDR3 loop reads CASSADIYYGEQYF. DNA of the CDR3: TGTGCCAGCTCCGCGGACATATACTACGGGGAGCAGTACTTC. Combining the CDR3 with reference TRBV18 and TRBJ2-7 gives the whole variable domain NAGVMQNPRHLVRRRGQEARLRCSPMKGHSHVYWYRQLPEEGLKFMVYLQKENIIDESGMPKERFSAEFPKEGPSILRIQQVVRGDSAAYFCASSADIYYGEQYFGPGTRLTVT.

The CDR3 nucleotides are TGCGCCAGCAGCTCCTCCCTGGGGGCAGAAGAGACCCAGTACTTC. This sequence encodes CASSSSLGAEETQYF. V is TRBV5-1 and J is TRBJ2-5; possible D gene TRBD1, 6 bases. V was shortened by 3 bases and J by 3 bases, with 15 bases between the two germline ends. This CDR3 has 15 residues. The germline gives CDR1 SGHRS, CDR2 YFSETQ.

The chain couples TRBV20-1 to TRBJ1-5, with 10 nucleotides matching TRBD1. Trimming cost V 3 bases and J 3 bases; bases outside gene matches: 8. The length of the CDR3 is 16 residues. From germline, CDR1 is DFQATT and CDR2 SNEGSKA (reference sequence). CDR3 sequence (DNA): TGCAGTGCTAGTCGGGACAGGGGTATTTACAATCAGCCCCAGCATTTT. Protein product: CSASRDRGIYNQPQHF.

This chain joins TRBV7-2 and TRBJ2-7; D ambiguous. There are 14 residues in the CDR3. CDR1 SGHTA and CDR2 FQGNSA come from the germline V gene. V shed 5 bases and J shed 0 bases, with 11 bases lying between them. Written as DNA, the CDR3 is TGTGCCAGCAGCCCACCGACGGCCTCCTACGAGCAGTACTTC. This codes for CASSPPTASYEQYF.

The chain joins TRBV5-1 to TRBJ1-4; D remains ambiguous. This CDR3 comprises 13 residues. Germline-derived CDR1 and CDR2 are SGHRS and YFSETQ. Trimming took off 0 bases at V and 6 bases at J, with 6 bases between the two ends. The CDR3 reads CASSLGEDEKLFF. The CDR3 DNA sequence: TGCGCCAGCAGCTTGGGGGAGGATGAAAAACTGTTTTTT.

The genes are TRBV5-8 and TRBJ1-2, with no clear D. The germline CDR1 and CDR2 sequences are SGHTS and YDEGEE. This CDR3 has 11 residues. The V end was cut by 2 bases, the J end by 8 bases, with 7 bases between. CDR3 region: CASSFGRGYTF. CDR3 in DNA: TGTGCCAGCAGCTTCGGACGGGGCTACACCTTC.

This clone has only one observation. The CDR3 DNA reads as TGTGCCAGCAGTTACAACACCGGGGAGCTGTTTTTT. This codes for CASSYNTGELFF. This chain uses TRBV6-2 or TRBV6-3 with TRBJ2-2; no reliable D call. The CDR3 runs to 12 residues. V lost 2 bases and J 2 bases, leaving 0 bases between the germline ends. The germline V gene has CDR1 MNHEY and CDR2 SVGEGT.

This sequence joins TRBV12-3 or TRBV12-4 and TRBJ1-2, with D unresolved. This CDR3 is 12 amino acids long. V shed 6 bases and J shed 5 bases, with 10 bases lying between them. The CDR3 DNA reads as TGTGCCAGCAGCCTCCAGTTTTATGGCTACACCTTC. Translating gives CASSLQFYGYTF.

The CDR3, as DNA: TGTGCCATCAGTGAGATGAACACTGAAGCTTTCTTT. It specifies CAISEMNTEAFF. The chain joins TRBV10-3 to TRBJ1-1; D is unresolved. V lost 2 bases, J lost 0 bases, and 1 base lay in between. This CDR3 spans 12 amino acids. Looked up from germline, CDR1 is ENHRY and CDR2 is SYGVKD.

In this sample, this clone turned up once. The chain carries TRBV5-6 and TRBJ1-3, with TRBD1 matching over 8 bases. The CDR3 consists of 16 residues. V trimming: 4 bases; J trimming: 2 bases; junction bases outside the gene matches: 8. Looked up from germline, CDR1 is SGHDT and CDR2 is YYEEEE. CDR3 protein: CASSPDRGRTGNTIYF. CDR3 nucleotides: TGTGCCAGCAGCCCCGACAGGGGAAGAACTGGAAACACCATATATTTT.

The genes are TRBV19 and TRBJ1-5, with 7 bases fitting TRBD1. This CDR3 spans 14 amino acids. V gave up 2 bases and J gave up 5 bases; unmatched junction bases: 3. The germline gives CDR1 LNHDA, CDR2 SQIVND (reference sequence). In nucleotides, the CDR3 is TGTGCCAGTAGTATACAGGGGGGTGATCAGCCCCAGCATTTT. Amino acid sequence: CASSIQGGDQPQHF.

V and J are TRBV21-1 and TRBJ2-3; TRBD2, the table's D call, lacks a check against the DNA. TRBV21-1 is a known pseudogene. The CDR3 spans 16 residues. The CDR3 is CASSKVSGGDGDTQYF. CDR3 sequence (DNA): TGTGCCAGCAGCAAAGTTAGCGGGGGGGACGGAGATACGCAGTATTTT.

Here the CDR3 DNA reads TGTGCCAGCAGCACCTGGACTAGCGGTCAGAATGAGCAGTTCTTC. Protein: CASSTWTSGQNEQFF. The rearrangement links TRBV7-2 to TRBJ2-1; 10 bases line up with TRBD2. With 5 bases clipped from V and 7 bases from J, the junction kept 8 bases outside the gene matches. This CDR3 region has 15 residues. Per the germline V gene, CDR1 is SGHTA and CDR2 is FQGNSA.

The rearrangement joins TRBV4-1 to TRBJ1-5; D remains unclear. The CDR3 runs 19 residues. CDR1 and CDR2 from the germline V gene are MGHRA and YSYEKL. Trimming shortened V by 0 bases and J by 2 bases, and 20 bases separated the two germline ends. The CDR3 sequence: CASSQELAGHVFRNQPQHF. DNA of the CDR3: TGCGCCAGCAGCCAAGAGCTCGCCGGTCATGTCTTTCGCAATCAGCCCCAGCATTTT.